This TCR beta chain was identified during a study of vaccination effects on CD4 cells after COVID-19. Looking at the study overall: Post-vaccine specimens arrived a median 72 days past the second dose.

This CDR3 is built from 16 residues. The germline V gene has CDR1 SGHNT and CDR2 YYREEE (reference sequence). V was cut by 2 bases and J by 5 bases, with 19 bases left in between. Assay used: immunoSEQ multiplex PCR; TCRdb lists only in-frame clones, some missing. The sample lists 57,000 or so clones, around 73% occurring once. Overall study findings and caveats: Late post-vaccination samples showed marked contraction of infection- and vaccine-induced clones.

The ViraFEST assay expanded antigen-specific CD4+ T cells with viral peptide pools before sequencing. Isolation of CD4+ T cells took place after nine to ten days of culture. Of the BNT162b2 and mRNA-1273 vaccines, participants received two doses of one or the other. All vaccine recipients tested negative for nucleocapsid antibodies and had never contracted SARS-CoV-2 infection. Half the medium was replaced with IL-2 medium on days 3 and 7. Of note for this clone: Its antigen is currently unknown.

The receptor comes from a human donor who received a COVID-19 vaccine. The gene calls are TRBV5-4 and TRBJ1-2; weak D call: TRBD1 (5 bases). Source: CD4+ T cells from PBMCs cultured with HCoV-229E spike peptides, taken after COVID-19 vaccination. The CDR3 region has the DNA TGTGCCAGCAGCTTCCCACTTGGGGGATTGTATTATGGCTACACCTTC. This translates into CASSFPLGGLYYGYTF.